This TCR beta chain stems from a study of CD8 T cells in Susac syndrome. Study-wide findings and caveats: As the study acknowledged, the number of individuals in its TCR sequencing and HLA analysis was relatively small.

Comment on this clonotype: Its antigen is as yet unknown.

Random hexamers were used to reverse transcribe about 0.5 to 1 ug of RNA. TCRdb re-called the immunoSEQ multiplex PCR reads with MiXCR, one entry per CDR3 protein. The table has about 160,000 distinct CDR3 sequences, around 94% seen once. The CDR3 runs to 13 residues. Germline V gene data show CDR1 as MNHEY and CDR2 as SMNVEV (reference sequence). V lost 4 bases to trimming and J lost 6 bases, with 12 bases between them. CD8+ and CD4+ T cells from blood underwent TCR beta sequencing, which was carried out in a high-throughput format. Negative isolation yielded the CD8+ and CD4+ T cells, while FACS enriched the TEMRA cells.

V is TRBV27 and J is TRBJ1-2; possibly TRBD1 for D (6 bases). Sequenced: CD4+ T cells from PBMCs. This TCR was sampled from a human donor with multiple sclerosis. The CDR3 reads CASSSQGFNGYTF. CDR3 DNA: TGTGCCAGCAGTTCCCAGGGGTTCAATGGCTACACCTTC.